The rows below give T cell receptor beta chains drawn from one sample of a study of T-cell reconstitution after alpha-beta-depleted transplantation in children. One entry per CDR3 protein, called by TCRdb with MiXCR from the PCR reads. This table has roughly 670,000 distinct CDR3 sequences, around 13% appearing once. This material consisted of PBMCs, taken before TCRalphabeta/CD19-depleted stem cell transplant. The receptors were sampled from a girl aged 2-15 years with congenital amegakaryocytic thrombocytopenia, due to receive a stem cell transplant. Each CDR3 is given without its conserved first and last residue. Fields, in order: J gene, V gene, clone size, CDR3 protein. Some rows mark clone size as missing; the rest say once, few, many or name a class of expanded clone.

>TRBJ2-1|TRBV27|few
ASQRGPVFLDNEQF
>TRBJ2-1|TRBV24-1|many
ATSDPRRDSGSSYNEQF
>TRBJ1-5|TRBV20-1|many
SARDSGTGPSQPQH
>TRBJ1-5|TRBV5-1|many
ASSLSGPEPQH
>TRBJ1-4|TRBV19|.
ASRVATNEKLF
>TRBJ1-4|TRBV15|few
ATSRAAGFNEKLF
>TRBJ2-3|TRBV29-1|many
SVDRELTSSTDTQY
>TRBJ2-7|TRBV7-9|.
ASSLDLPHYEQY
>TRBJ2-3|TRBV20-1|.
SARTPGLARGADTQY
>TRBJ2-1|TRBV5-1|.
ASSLEVRYSYNEQF
>TRBJ2-7|TRBV27|few
ASSAKPGQEYEQY
>TRBJ2-5|TRBV5-1|.
ASSLSRTGVETQY
>TRBJ2-4|TRBV5-1|.
ASSARPRSGSKNIQY
>TRBJ2-5|TRBV24-1|.
ATSDQGETQY
>TRBJ2-3|TRBV27|few
ASSLGHHTDTQY